The 5 T cell receptor beta chains below were found in one sample sequenced in a study of CD8 T cells in ankylosing spondylitis. MiXCR, run by TCRdb on the 5' RACE reads, gives a single entry per CDR3 protein. The sample records about 130,000 distinct CDR3 sequences, roughly 9% being singletons. Sequencing used blood, either unsorted or a sorted T cell fraction (not recorded which). The receptors were sampled from a male donor with ankylosing spondylitis or in good health (not recorded which).

This clonotype was recorded at least ten times. V is TRBV20-1 and J is TRBJ2-3; D tentatively fits TRBD1 or TRBD2 (6 bases each). Germline assignment: CDR1 DFQATT and CDR2 SNEGSKA (reference sequence). CDR3 length: 13 residues. Trimming left V 3 bases short and J 0 bases short, with 7 bases between. The CDR3 region is CSASGGSTDTQYF. CDR3 nucleotide sequence: TGCAGTGCTAGCGGGGGCAGCACAGATACGCAGTATTTT.

This clonotype occurred many times. The chain joins TRBV15 to TRBJ2-3; unclear D gene. The germline CDR1 and CDR2 sequences are LNHNV and YYDKDF (reference sequence). Trimming removed 0 bases at V and 5 bases at J, with 6 bases between. The CDR3 consists of 13 residues. In DNA form, the CDR3 reads TGTGCCACCAGCAGAGATAGGCGAGATACGCAGTATTTT. Protein product: CATSRDRRDTQYF. Full variable domain (remainder filled in from reference TRBV15 and TRBJ2-3): DAMVIQNPRYQVTQFGKPVTLSCSQTLNHNVMYWYQQKSSQAPKLLFHYYDKDFNNEADTPDNFQSRRPNTSFCFLDIRSPGLGDTAMYLCATSRDRRDTQYFGPGTRLTVL.

In its sample, this clonotype was seen many times. This chain connects TRBV9 to TRBJ2-2; D is uncertain. V lost 0 bases and J 5 bases, leaving 2 bases between the germline ends. This CDR3 comprises 12 residues. The germline V gene encodes CDR1 SGDLS and CDR2 YYNGEE. CDR3 amino acids: CASSVATGELFF. CDR3 bases: TGTGCCAGCAGCGTAGCTACCGGGGAGCTGTTTTTT. Full variable domain (missing parts from reference TRBV9 and TRBJ2-2): DSGVTQTPKHLITATGQRVTLRCSPRSGDLSVYWYQQSLDQGLQFLIQYYNGEERAKGNILERFSAQQFPDLHSELNLSSLELGDSALYFCASSVATGELFFGEGSRLTVL.

This clonotype showed up just a few times. The chain uses TRBV5-8 and TRBJ2-1, with 8 bases aligning to TRBD1. CDR1 and CDR2 from the germline V gene are SGHTS and YDEGEE. This CDR3 has 15 amino acids. J gave up 4 bases and V 2 bases, and 5 bases lay outside the gene matches. The CDR3 DNA reads TGTGCCAGCAGCTTCTCCGGGACAGGATACAATGAGCAGTTCTTC. Protein product: CASSFSGTGYNEQFF. Full variable domain (remainder filled in from reference TRBV5-8 and TRBJ2-1): EAGVTQSPTHLIKTRGQQATLRCSPISGHTSVYWYQQALGLGLQFLLWYDEGEERNRGNFPPRFSGRQFPNYSSELNVNALELEDSALYLCASSFSGTGYNEQFFGPGTRLTVL.

This clonotype has a count of ten or more. This chain joins TRBV20-1 and TRBJ2-7; either TRBD1 or TRBD2 may fit D (5 bases each). The V end lost 1 base, the J end lost 13 bases, and 17 bases lay between the germline ends. The CDR3 has 12 residues. Germline values: CDR1 DFQATT, CDR2 SNEGSKA (reference sequence). CDR3 sequence: CSARAIGTPPYF. CDR3 sequence (DNA): TGCAGTGCTAGAGCAATCGGGACCCCACCTTACTTC.